These 21 T cell receptor beta chains were all obtained from the same sample, sequenced in a study of blood T cell repertoires in COVID-19. Measured with immunoSEQ multiplex PCR; TCRdb has only the in-frame clones, and not every one. Of fewer than 200,000 clones listed, less than 85% are singletons. Sequencing input: PBMCs or T cells enriched from blood (not recorded which). The receptor source for this set is a woman between 45 and 65 years old who had recovered from COVID-19.

The chain is built from TRBV28 and TRBJ2-3; 11 nucleotides agree with TRBD2. Germline V gene lookup returns CDR1 MDHEN and CDR2 SYDVKM. J was trimmed by 2 bases and V by 6 bases; bases with no gene match: 7. The CDR3 extends over 16 amino acids. CDR3 amino acids: CASRNLAGGYTDTQYF. The CDR3 DNA follows: TGTGCCAGCAGAAACCTAGCGGGGGGATACACAGATACGCAGTATTTT.

This clone was seen a handful of times. The chain combines TRBV30 with TRBJ1-2; no definite D call. Trimming shortened V by 1 base and J by 2 bases, and 5 bases separated the two germline ends. The CDR3 covers 12 residues. CDR1 and CDR2 (germline): GTSNPN, SVGIG (reference sequence). CDR3 protein: CAWSGGNYGYTF. The CDR3, as DNA: TGTGCCTGGAGTGGCGGAAACTATGGCTACACCTTC.

This CDR3 reads CASSGTGGTFYGYTF. CDR3 bases: TGTGCCAGCAGCGGGACAGGGGGAACCTTCTATGGCTACACCTTC. The chain uses TRBV7-9 and TRBJ1-2; 11 nucleotides line up with TRBD1. This CDR3 has 15 amino acids. CDR1 and CDR2 from the germline V gene are SEHNR and FQNEAQ (reference sequence). With 5 bases clipped from V and 4 bases from J, the junction kept 6 bases outside the gene matches.

As concerns this clone: Other DNA sequences in this sample translate to the same CDR3. This chain links TRBV27 with TRBJ1-1; D gene uncertain. The CDR3 runs 13 residues. V lost 3 bases and J 1 base, leaving 6 bases between the germline ends. Per germline, CDR1 MNHEY and CDR2 SMNVEV (reference sequence). The CDR3 DNA follows: TGTGCCAGCAGTTTCCCAGGGAACACTGAAGCTTTCTTT. Translating gives CASSFPGNTEAFF.

The chain joins TRBV28 to TRBJ1-2, with D unclear. Deletions cut 3 bases from V and 3 bases from J, with 14 bases between. This CDR3 has 15 amino acids. In germline, CDR1 is MDHEN, CDR2 SYDVKM. CDR3 residues: CASSFDSLRDYGYTF. The CDR3 region has the DNA TGTGCCAGCAGTTTCGACTCACTGAGGGACTATGGCTACACCTTC.

The rearrangement uses TRBV7-8 and TRBJ1-5; D gene uncertain. The CDR3 runs 13 residues. Germline V lookup: CDR1 SGHVS, CDR2 FQNEAQ. With 0 bases removed from V and 6 bases from J, the gap between germline ends came to 6 bases. DNA of the CDR3: TGTGCCAGCAGCTTAGCCTACTCTCAGCCCCAGCATTTT. Translated: CASSLAYSQPQHF.

CDR3 amino acids: CASSIGGAAGGQNEQFF. In nucleotides, the CDR3 is TGTGCCAGTAGTATAGGAGGGGCAGCGGGGGGGCAAAATGAGCAGTTCTTC. V usage is TRBV19 and J usage is TRBJ2-1; 10 nucleotides align to TRBD2. CDR1 and CDR2 from the germline V gene are LNHDA and SQIVND (reference sequence). J was trimmed by 7 bases and V by 1 base; bases with no gene match: 10. This CDR3 is built from 17 residues.

V is TRBV10-1 and J is TRBJ2-3; 8 bases agree with TRBD2. CDR1 is WNHNN, CDR2 SYGVQD, per germline (reference sequence). Trimming took 5 bases from V and 7 from J; bases not matched to a gene: 5. The CDR3 sequence is 13 residues long. DNA for the CDR3: TGCGCCAGCAGTAGCGGGAGCAGGAATACGCAGTATTTT. Translating it yields CASSSGSRNTQYF.

V usage is TRBV19 and J usage is TRBJ1-2; weak D call: TRBD1 (5 bases). CDR1 LNHDA and CDR2 SQIVND come from the germline V gene (reference sequence). The CDR3 spans 14 residues. Trimming left V 5 bases short and J 2 bases short, with 12 bases between. The CDR3 is CASSGGGGNYGYTF. The DNA of the CDR3 is TGTGCCAGTAGTGGAGGCGGGGGAAACTATGGCTACACCTTC.

The chain is built from TRBV11-2 and TRBJ2-1; possible D gene TRBD2, 6 bases. Looked up from germline, CDR1 is SGHAT and CDR2 is FQNNGV. V was clipped by 3 bases and J by 3 bases, with 12 bases between them. The CDR3 runs 15 residues. CDR3 sequence: CASSFRSGDYNEQFF. The DNA of the CDR3 is TGTGCCAGCAGCTTTAGGTCGGGGGACTACAATGAGCAGTTCTTC.

The chain employs TRBV2 and TRBJ2-2, with TRBD1 identical over 11 bases. The CDR3 covers 14 residues. The ends lost 6 bases at V and 6 bases at J; junction bases unmatched: 3. Germline V lookup: CDR1 SNHLY, CDR2 FYNNEI. The CDR3 sequence is CASRDRGHPGELFF. The CDR3 DNA follows: TGTGCCAGCAGGGACAGGGGGCATCCCGGGGAGCTGTTTTTT.

The rearrangement uses TRBV18 and TRBJ1-5, with 11 nucleotides matching TRBD1. V was pared by 5 bases and J by 2 bases, with 5 bases of the junction left unmatched. CDR3 size: 16 residues. Looked up from germline, CDR1 is KGHSH and CDR2 is LQKENI. CDR3 in DNA: TGTGCCAGCTCAAGGACAGGGGGCGCGGGCAATCAGCCCCAGCATTTT. Translation: CASSRTGGAGNQPQHF. The full variable domain, rest sourced from reference TRBV18 and TRBJ1-5, is NAGVMQNPRHLVRRRGQEARLRCSPMKGHSHVYWYRQLPEEGLKFMVYLQKENIIDESGMPKERFSAEFPKEGPSILRIQQVVRGDSAAYFCASSRTGGAGNQPQHFGDGTRLSIL.

The chain joins TRBV19 to TRBJ1-4, with 9 positions matching TRBD1. Germline CDR1 reads LNHDA; CDR2 reads SQIVND (reference sequence). V lost 8 bases, J lost 7 bases, and 14 bases stayed unmatched. The CDR3 has 16 amino acids. CDR3: CASSPGQGRGFEKLFF. In nucleotides, the CDR3 is TGTGCCAGTTCTCCGGGACAGGGTAGGGGTTTTGAAAAACTGTTTTTT.

This chain connects TRBV19 to TRBJ1-6; 9 bases line up with TRBD1. Germline CDR1 LNHDA, CDR2 SQIVND (reference sequence). The V gene end was trimmed by 7 bases and the J gene end by 11 bases; junction bases not matched to a gene: 12. This CDR3 is 15 amino acids long. The CDR3 reads CASMGQGTGVTPLHF. The CDR3 DNA follows: TGTGCCAGTATGGGACAGGGAACGGGCGTCACACCCCTCCACTTT.

The J gene is TRBJ1-2, the V gene TRBV7-9; D gene ambiguous. Germline-derived CDR1 and CDR2 are SEHNR and FQNEAQ (reference sequence). This CDR3 has 12 residues. The V end was cut by 4 bases, the J end by 10 bases, with 13 bases between. As DNA, the CDR3 is TGTGCCAGCAGCTGGACGCGGGAGGTCTACACCTTC. The encoded protein is CASSWTREVYTF.

The chain recombines TRBV5-1 with TRBJ1-4; TRBD1 agrees at 7 bases. The CDR3 runs 13 residues. J lost 6 bases, V lost 4 bases, and 3 bases had no gene match. The germline V gene has CDR1 SGHRS and CDR2 YFSETQ. The CDR3 reads CASSRDRDEKLFF. The CDR3 nucleotides are TGCGCCAGCAGCCGAGACAGGGATGAAAAACTGTTTTTT. Supplemented by reference TRBV5-1 and TRBJ1-4, the full variable domain reads KAGVTQTPRYLIKTRGQQVTLSCSPISGHRSVSWYQQTPGQGLQFLFEYFSETQRNKGNFPGRFSGRQFSNSRSEMNVSTLELGDSALYLCASSRDRDEKLFFGSGTQLSVL.

The V call is TRBV1, the J call TRBJ2-5; the table gives TRBD2 as D, unverified against the DNA. TRBV1 is flagged as a pseudogene. This CDR3 has 15 residues. As DNA, the CDR3 is TGCACCAGCAGTAATAGCGGGGGGGCTCAAGAGACCCAGTACTTC. Encoded protein: CTSSNSGGAQETQYF.

The chain carries TRBV30 and TRBJ1-3; D possibly corresponds to TRBD1 (5 bases). The CDR3 covers 15 residues. V lost 1 base and J 2 bases, leaving 12 bases between the germline ends. Per germline, CDR1 GTSNPN and CDR2 SVGIG (reference sequence). This chain's CDR3 is CAWSGRGTAGNTIYF. Here the CDR3 DNA reads TGTGCCTGGAGTGGTAGGGGAACAGCTGGAAACACCATATATTTT.

The rearrangement links TRBV5-1 to TRBJ2-1, with 10 bases lining up with TRBD2. Per germline, CDR1 SGHRS and CDR2 YFSETQ. The CDR3 spans 12 residues. With 6 bases clipped from V and 9 bases from J, the junction kept 3 bases outside the gene matches. For the CDR3, the DNA is TGCGCCAGCAAGTTAGCGGGGGGTGAGCAGTTCTTC. Translated: CASKLAGGEQFF.

The V gene is TRBV24-1, the J gene TRBJ1-1, with D perhaps matching TRBD1 (5 bases). The V and J ends lost 1 base and 8 bases respectively, with 7 bases between them. The length of the CDR3 is 12 residues. Looked up from germline, CDR1 is KGHDR and CDR2 is SFDVKD. The CDR3 here is CATSDLRGEAFF. For the CDR3, the DNA is TGTGCCACCAGTGATTTAAGGGGCGAAGCTTTCTTT.

The V call is TRBV21-1, the J call TRBJ2-3; the D call of TRBD2 is as the table states it, not checked on the DNA. TRBV21-1 is termed a pseudogene. The CDR3 covers 21 residues. As DNA, the CDR3 is TGTGCCAGCAGCAAAGTGGTCCCCCCGCTAGCGGGCCCGCGCCCCACAGATACGCAGTATTTT. It translates to CASSKVVPPLAGPRPTDTQYF.